The TCR beta chain described here comes from a study of beta chain features in type 1 diabetes. Study results and limitations: Junctions at VDJ sites from type 1 diabetes patients had fewer insertions and more deletions. TCRB CDR3s from Type 1 diabetes patients were moderately but significantly shorter in all four CD4+ subsets. Any HLA-type effect on TCRB rearrangement remained unresolved here.

Comments on this clone: Antigen: not known.

From germline, CDR1 is MNHEY and CDR2 SMNVEV (reference sequence). Trimming cost V 6 bases and J 0 bases, with 15 bases left between them. The CDR3 is 15 residues long. What was sequenced were expressed TCRB transcripts, since all of the isolated RNA had been reverse transcribed. Naive, central memory and regulatory T cell samples yielded roughly 3.5 million reads on average. The data were produced by immunoSEQ multiplex PCR, yet TCRdb's version contains in-frame clones alone and is incomplete. This sample yields about 660,000 clones, of which over 12% are seen a single time; approximately 0.043% belongs to the top ten.

This chain connects TRBV27 to TRBJ2-7; unclear D gene. The TCR sequence derives from a man younger than 35 with type 1 diabetes. Sequenced sample: naive CD4+ T cells from blood. The CDR3 sequence: CASRRIGVSSYEQYF. The CDR3 nucleotides are TGTGCCAGCAGGAGGATTGGGGTGAGCTCCTACGAGCAGTACTTC.